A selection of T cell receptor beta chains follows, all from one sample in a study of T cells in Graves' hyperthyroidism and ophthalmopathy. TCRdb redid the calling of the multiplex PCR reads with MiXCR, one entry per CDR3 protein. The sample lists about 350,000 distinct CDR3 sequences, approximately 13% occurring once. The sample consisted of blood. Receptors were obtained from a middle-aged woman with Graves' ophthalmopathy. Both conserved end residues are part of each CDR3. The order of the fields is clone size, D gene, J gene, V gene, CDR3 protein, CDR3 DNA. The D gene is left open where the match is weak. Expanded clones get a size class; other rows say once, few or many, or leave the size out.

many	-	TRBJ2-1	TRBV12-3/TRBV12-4	CASSLNLRGGEQFF	TGTGCCAGCAGTTTAAATCTGCGGGGAGGTGAGCAGTTCTTC
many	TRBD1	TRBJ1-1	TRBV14	CASSHRDRGRNEAFF	TGTGCCAGCAGCCACCGGGACAGGGGGCGAAATGAAGCTTTCTTT
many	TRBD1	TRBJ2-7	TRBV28	CASTGQGFYEQYF	TGTGCCAGCACGGGACAGGGCTTTTACGAGCAGTACTTC
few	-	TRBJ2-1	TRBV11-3	CASSFWTNPTAREQFF	TGTGCCAGCAGCTTTTGGACGAATCCGACCGCCCGGGAGCAGTTCTTC
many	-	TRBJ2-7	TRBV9	CASSVAGVVEQYF	TGTGCCAGCAGCGTAGCAGGAGTCGTAGAGCAGTACTTC
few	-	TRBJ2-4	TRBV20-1	CSASLSLSGNIQYF	TGCAGTGCTAGCCTGAGCTTATCGGGGAACATTCAGTACTTC
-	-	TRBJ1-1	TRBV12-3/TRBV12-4	CASRHTQGGPRAFF	TGTGCCAGCAGACACACCCAGGGCGGCCCGAGGGCTTTCTTT
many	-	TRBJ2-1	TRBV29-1	CSVDLLAYEQFF	TGCAGCGTTGATTTACTAGCATATGAGCAGTTCTTC
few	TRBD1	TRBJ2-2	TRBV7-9	CASSQDRVSGELFF	TGTGCCAGCAGCCAGGACAGGGTCTCCGGGGAGCTGTTTTTT
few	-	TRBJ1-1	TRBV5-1	CASSLGYPAPFEAFF	TGCGCCAGCAGCTTGGGGTATCCGGCACCTTTCGAAGCTTTCTTT
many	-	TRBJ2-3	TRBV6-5	CASSYEPRGAQYF	TGTGCCAGCAGTTACGAGCCCCGGGGTGCGCAGTATTTT
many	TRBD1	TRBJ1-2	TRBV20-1	CSARATGRGYGYTF	TGCAGTGCTAGAGCGACAGGGCGAGGCTATGGCTACACCTTC
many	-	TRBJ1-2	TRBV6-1	CASSSPKGSDYGYTF	TGTGCCAGCAGTTCCCCGAAAGGGTCGGACTATGGCTACACCTTC
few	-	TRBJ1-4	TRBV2	CASSERIKLFF	TGTGCCAGCAGTGAACGGATAAAACTGTTTTTT
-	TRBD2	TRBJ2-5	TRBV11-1	CASSFPKGTSGSPGHSETQYF	TGTGCCAGCAGCTTTCCAAAGGGTACTAGCGGGAGTCCCGGGCATTCGGAGACCCAGTACTTC
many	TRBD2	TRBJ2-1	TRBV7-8	CASSPSGRAIYNEQFF	TGTGCCAGCAGCCCTTCCGGGAGGGCCATCTACAATGAGCAGTTCTTC
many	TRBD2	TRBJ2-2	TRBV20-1	CSARTAGGPFGELFF	TGCAGTGCTAGGACAGCGGGAGGGCCGTTCGGGGAGCTGTTTTTT
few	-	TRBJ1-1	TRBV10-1	CASQLDQNTEAFF	TGCGCCAGCCAACTTGACCAGAACACTGAAGCTTTCTTT
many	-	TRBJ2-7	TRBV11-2	CASSLSSGYEQYF	TGTGCCAGCAGCTTGAGTAGCGGCTACGAGCAGTACTTC
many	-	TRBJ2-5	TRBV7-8	CASSLAAPGATQYF	TGTGCCAGCAGCTTAGCAGCGCCAGGAGCAACCCAGTACTTC
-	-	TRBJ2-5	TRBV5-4	CASSLRTPTQETQYF	TGTGCCAGCAGCTTGAGGACACCTACCCAAGAGACCCAGTACTTC
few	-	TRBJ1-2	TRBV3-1	CASSQAIGYTF	TGTGCCAGCAGCCAAGCGATTGGCTACACCTTC
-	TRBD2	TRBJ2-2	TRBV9	CASSVTSGRIDGELFF	TGTGCCAGCAGCGTAACTAGCGGGAGGATTGACGGGGAGCTGTTTTTT
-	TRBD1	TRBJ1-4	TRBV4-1	CASSQGPGQRNEKLFF	TGCGCCAGCAGCCAGGGGCCGGGACAGAGAAATGAAAAACTGTTTTTT
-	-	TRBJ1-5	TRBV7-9	CASSSTRIREPQHF	TGTGCCAGCTCCTCCACCCGTATCAGGGAGCCCCAGCATTTT
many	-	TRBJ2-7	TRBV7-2	CASSLREQYF	TGTGCCAGCAGCCTTCGGGAGCAGTACTTC
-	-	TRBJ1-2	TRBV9	CASSVGDYQGLYGYTF	TGTGCCAGCAGCGTAGGTGATTATCAGGGTCTCTATGGCTACACCTTC